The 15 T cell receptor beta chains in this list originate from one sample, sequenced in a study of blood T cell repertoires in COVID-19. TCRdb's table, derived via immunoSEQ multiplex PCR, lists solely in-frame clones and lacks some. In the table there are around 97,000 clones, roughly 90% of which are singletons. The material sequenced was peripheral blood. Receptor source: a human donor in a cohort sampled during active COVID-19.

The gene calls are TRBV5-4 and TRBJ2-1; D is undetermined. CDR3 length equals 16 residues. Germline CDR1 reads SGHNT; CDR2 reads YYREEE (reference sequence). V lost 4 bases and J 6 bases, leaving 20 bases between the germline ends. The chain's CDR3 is CASSRPPSGESNEQFF. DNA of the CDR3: TGTGCCAGCAGCCGTCCCCCAAGTGGAGAGAGCAATGAGCAGTTCTTC.

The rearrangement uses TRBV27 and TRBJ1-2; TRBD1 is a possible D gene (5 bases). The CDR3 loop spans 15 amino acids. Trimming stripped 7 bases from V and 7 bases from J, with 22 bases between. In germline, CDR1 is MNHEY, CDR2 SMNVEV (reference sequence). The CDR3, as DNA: TGTGCCAGCATGAAACCGGCGGGGGGACCCGGTGGCTACACCTTC. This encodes CASMKPAGGPGGYTF.

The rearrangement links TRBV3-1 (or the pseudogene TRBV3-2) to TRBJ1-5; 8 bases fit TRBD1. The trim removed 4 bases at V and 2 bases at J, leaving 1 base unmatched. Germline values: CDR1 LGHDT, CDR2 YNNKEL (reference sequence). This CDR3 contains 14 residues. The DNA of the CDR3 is TGTGCCAGCAGCCCGACAGGGGGCAATCAGCCCCAGCATTTT. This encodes CASSPTGGNQPQHF.

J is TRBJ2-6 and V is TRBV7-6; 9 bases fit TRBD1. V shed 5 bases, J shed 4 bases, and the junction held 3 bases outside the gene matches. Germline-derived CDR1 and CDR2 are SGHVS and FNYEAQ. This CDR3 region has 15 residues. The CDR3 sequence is CASSGQGSGANVLTF. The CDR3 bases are TGTGCCAGCAGCGGACAGGGGAGCGGGGCCAACGTCCTGACTTTC.

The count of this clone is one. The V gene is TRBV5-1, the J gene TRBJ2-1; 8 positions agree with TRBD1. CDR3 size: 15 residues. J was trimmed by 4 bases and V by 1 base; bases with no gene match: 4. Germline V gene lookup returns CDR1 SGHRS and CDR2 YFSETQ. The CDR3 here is CASSLLDRAYNEQFF. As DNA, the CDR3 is TGCGCCAGCAGCTTGTTGGACAGGGCTTACAATGAGCAGTTCTTC.

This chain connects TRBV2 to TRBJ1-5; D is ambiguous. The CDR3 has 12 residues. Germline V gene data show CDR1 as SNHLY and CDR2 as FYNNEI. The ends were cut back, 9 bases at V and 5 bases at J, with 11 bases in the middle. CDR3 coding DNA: TGTGCCAGTTCCCAGGATTATCAGCCCCAGCATTTT. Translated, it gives CASSQDYQPQHF.

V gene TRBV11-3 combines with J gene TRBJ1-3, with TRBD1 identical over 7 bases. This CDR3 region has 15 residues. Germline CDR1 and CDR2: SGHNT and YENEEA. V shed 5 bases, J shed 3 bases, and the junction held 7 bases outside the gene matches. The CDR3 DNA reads TGTGCCAGCAGCAAAGACGGGACAGATGGAAACACCATATATTTT. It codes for CASSKDGTDGNTIYF.

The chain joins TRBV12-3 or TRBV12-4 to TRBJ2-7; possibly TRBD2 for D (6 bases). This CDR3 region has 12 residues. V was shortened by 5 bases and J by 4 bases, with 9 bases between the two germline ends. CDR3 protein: CASSALAYEQYF. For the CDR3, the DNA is TGTGCCAGCAGTGCCCTAGCGTACGAGCAGTACTTC.

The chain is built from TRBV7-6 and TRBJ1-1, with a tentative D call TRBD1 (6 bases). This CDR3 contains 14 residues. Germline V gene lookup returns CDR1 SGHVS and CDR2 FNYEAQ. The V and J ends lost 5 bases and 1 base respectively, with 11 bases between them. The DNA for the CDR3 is TGTGCCAGCAGCGCAGGACAGACGAACACTGAAGCTTTCTTT. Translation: CASSAGQTNTEAFF.

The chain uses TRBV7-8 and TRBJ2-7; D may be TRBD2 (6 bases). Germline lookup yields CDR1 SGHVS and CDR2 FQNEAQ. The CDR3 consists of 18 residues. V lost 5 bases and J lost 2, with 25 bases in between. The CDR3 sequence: CASSLRAMRTTFTYEQYF. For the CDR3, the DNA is TGTGCCAGCAGCCTGAGGGCCATGAGGACTACATTCACCTACGAGCAGTACTTC. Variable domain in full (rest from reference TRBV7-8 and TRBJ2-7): GAGVSQSPRYKVAKRGQDVALRCDPISGHVSLFWYQQALGQGPEFLTYFQNEAQLDKSGLPSDRFFAERPEGSVSTLKIQRTQQEDSAVYLCASSLRAMRTTFTYEQYFGPGTRLTVT.

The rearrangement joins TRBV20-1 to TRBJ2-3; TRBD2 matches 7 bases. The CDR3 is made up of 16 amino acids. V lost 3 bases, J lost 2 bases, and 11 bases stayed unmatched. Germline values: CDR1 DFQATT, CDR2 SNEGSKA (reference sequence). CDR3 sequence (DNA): TGCAGTGCTAGTCTCGCGGGAGTCTCTAACACAGATACGCAGTATTTT. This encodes CSASLAGVSNTDTQYF.

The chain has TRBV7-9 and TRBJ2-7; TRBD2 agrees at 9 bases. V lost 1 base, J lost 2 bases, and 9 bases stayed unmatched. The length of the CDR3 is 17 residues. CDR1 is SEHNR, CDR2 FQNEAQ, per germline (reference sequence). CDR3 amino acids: CASSLGSGSGPTYEQYF. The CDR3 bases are TGTGCCAGCAGCTTAGGTAGCGGGAGTGGACCTACCTACGAGCAGTACTTC.

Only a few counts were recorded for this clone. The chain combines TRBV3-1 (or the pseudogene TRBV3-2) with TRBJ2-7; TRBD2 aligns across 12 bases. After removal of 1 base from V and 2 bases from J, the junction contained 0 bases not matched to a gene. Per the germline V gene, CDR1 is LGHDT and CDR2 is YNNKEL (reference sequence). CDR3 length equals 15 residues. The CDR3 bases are TGTGCCAGCAGCCAAGGGACTAGCGGGACCTACGAGCAGTACTTC. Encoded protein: CASSQGTSGTYEQYF.

The CDR3 reads CASSPRRGDTGELFF. The CDR3 DNA is TGTGCCAGCAGCCCTCGGAGGGGCGACACCGGGGAGCTGTTTTTT. The J gene is TRBJ2-2, the V gene TRBV5-4, with D maybe TRBD2 (6 bases). Germline values: CDR1 SGHNT, CDR2 YYREEE (reference sequence). The V end lost 4 bases, the J end lost 3 bases, and 13 bases lay between the germline ends. CDR3 length: 15 amino acids.

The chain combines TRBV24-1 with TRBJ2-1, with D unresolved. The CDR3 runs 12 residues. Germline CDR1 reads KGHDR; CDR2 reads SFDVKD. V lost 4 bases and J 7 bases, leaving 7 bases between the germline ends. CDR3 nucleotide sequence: TGTGCCACCAGTGAAAGAGGTAATGAGCAGTTCTTC. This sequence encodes CATSERGNEQFF.